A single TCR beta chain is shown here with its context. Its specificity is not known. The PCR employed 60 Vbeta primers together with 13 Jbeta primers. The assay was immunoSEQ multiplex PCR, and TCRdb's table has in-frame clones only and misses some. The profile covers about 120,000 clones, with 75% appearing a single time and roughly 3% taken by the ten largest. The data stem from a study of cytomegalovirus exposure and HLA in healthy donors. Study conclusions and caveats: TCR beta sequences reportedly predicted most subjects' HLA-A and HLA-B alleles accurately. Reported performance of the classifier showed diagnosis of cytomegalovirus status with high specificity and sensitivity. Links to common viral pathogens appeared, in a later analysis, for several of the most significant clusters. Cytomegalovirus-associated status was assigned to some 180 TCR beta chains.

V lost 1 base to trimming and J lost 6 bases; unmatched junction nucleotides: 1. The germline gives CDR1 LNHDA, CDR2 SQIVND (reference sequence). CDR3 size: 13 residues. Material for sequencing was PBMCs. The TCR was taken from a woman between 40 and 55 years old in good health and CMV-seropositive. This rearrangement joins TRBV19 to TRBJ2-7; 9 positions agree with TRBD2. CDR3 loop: CASSIGSGGEQYF. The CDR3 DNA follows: TGTGCCAGTAGTATAGGTAGCGGGGGCGAGCAGTACTTC.